The 29 T cell receptor beta chains in this list originate from one sample, sequenced in a study of blood T cells in healthy people across ages. A second PCR of 7 to 11 cycles used a sample-barcoded 5' primer and a J-beta primer mix. TCRdb reanalysed the 5' RACE reads using MiXCR and keeps one entry per CDR3 protein. This table has 1.8 million or so distinct CDR3 sequences, roughly 43% appearing once. The sequencing sample was made of blood. These receptors all come from a human donor in good health.

This clonotype was seen a handful of times. The J gene is TRBJ1-2, the V gene TRBV7-9; TRBD1 might be the D (5 bases). The CDR3 runs to 14 residues. Trimming took off 4 bases at V and 7 bases at J, with 16 bases between the two ends. Per germline, CDR1 SEHNR and CDR2 FQNEAQ (reference sequence). CDR3: CASSSTETMVGYTF. The CDR3 DNA sequence: TGTGCCAGCAGCTCGACAGAAACTATGGTTGGCTACACCTTC.

This clonotype was seen once. This chain joins TRBV10-3 and TRBJ2-3, with D unresolved. The CDR3 covers 14 residues. Germline V gives CDR1 ENHRY, CDR2 SYGVKD. Trimming shortened V by 6 bases and J by 0 bases, and 10 bases separated the two germline ends. The CDR3 loop reads CAISRVSSTDTQYF. The CDR3 bases are TGTGCCATCAGCCGAGTTAGTAGCACAGATACGCAGTATTTT.

The chain recombines TRBV4-2 with TRBJ2-4, with D possibly called TRBD1 or TRBD2 (6 bases each). V was cut by 3 bases and J by 0 bases, with 21 bases left in between. The V gene's germline CDR1 is LGHNA and CDR2 YNFKEQ. The CDR3 extends over 19 amino acids. The CDR3 region is CASSHPDWGLEGAKNIQYF. CDR3 in DNA: TGTGCCAGCAGCCATCCCGACTGGGGGCTGGAGGGAGCCAAAAACATTCAGTACTTC.

The chain combines TRBV3-1 with TRBJ1-2; a weak D match, TRBD1 (6 bases). The germline V gene encodes CDR1 LGHDT and CDR2 YNNKEL (reference sequence). Trimming pared 3 bases from V and 7 bases from J, leaving 12 bases between. CDR3 length equals 13 residues. In DNA form, the CDR3 reads TGTGCCAGCAGCCAGCGAGCGGGGGCTGGCTACACCTTC. Amino acids: CASSQRAGAGYTF.

Turning to this clonotype: A single base separates this from a much larger clone, so it may be a read error. The rearrangement joins TRBV13 to TRBJ2-1; 8 positions match TRBD2. In germline, CDR1 is PRHDT, CDR2 FYEKMQ (reference sequence). The CDR3 contains 15 residues. The J segment lost 4 bases and the V segment lost 4 bases, leaving 6 bases of the junction unmatched. The CDR3 region is CASSWGLVGYNEQFF. CDR3 in DNA: TGTGCCAGCAGCTGGGGACTAGTGGGGTACAATGAGCAGTTCTTC.

The chain has TRBV21-1 and TRBJ2-3; the table's D call, TRBD1, has no DNA check behind it. TRBV21-1 is an annotated pseudogene. The CDR3 has 15 residues. The CDR3 sequence is CASIDGGCLCYEQYF. CDR3 in DNA: TGTGCCAGCATCGACGGGGGTTGCCTTTGCTACGAGCAGTATTTT.

V usage is TRBV7-2 and J usage is TRBJ2-1; D uncertain. Germline CDR1 is SGHTA and CDR2 is FQGNSA. This CDR3 has 16 residues. Between the trimmed V and J ends, which lost 4 bases and 0 bases, there was a span of 13 bases. The DNA of the CDR3 is TGTGCCAGCAGCTCGGGCCTGTCGAGCTCCTACAATGAGCAGTTCTTC. It is translated as CASSSGLSSSYNEQFF.

This clonotype was counted a few times. This chain connects TRBV25-1 to TRBJ2-4; no clear D gene. The J call is uncertain, as TRBJ2-7 better fits the DNA end. The length of the CDR3 is 10 residues. Germline-derived CDR1 and CDR2 are MGHDK and SYGVNS. The CDR3 loop reads CASQHDEQYF. CDR3 in DNA: TGTGCCAGCCAACACGACGAGCAGTACTTC.

This rearrangement joins TRBV10-3 to TRBJ1-5, with D unresolved. Germline V gene sequence: CDR1 ENHRY, CDR2 SYGVKD. V lost 3 bases to trimming and J lost 5 bases, with 5 bases between them. The CDR3 has 12 amino acids. DNA of the CDR3: TGTGCCATCAGTGATGGAGATCAGCCCCAGCATTTT. This gives the protein CAISDGDQPQHF.

A word on this clonotype: An end of the junction differs from the germline gene, which may be a read error. The chain is built from TRBV20-1 and TRBJ2-1, with TRBD1 matching 11 bases. From germline, CDR1 is DFQATT and CDR2 SNEGSKA (reference sequence). The CDR3 contains 16 residues. CDR3 loop: CSARVTGTGGNNEHFF. CDR3 coding DNA: TGCAGTGCTAGAGTAACCGGGACAGGGGGAAACAATGAGCACTTCTTC.

This rearrangement joins TRBV25-1 to TRBJ2-1; the D gene is possibly TRBD2 (5 bases). CDR1 is MGHDK, CDR2 SYGVNS, per germline. CDR3 length: 13 residues. V was clipped by 3 bases and J by 4 bases, with 7 bases between them. CDR3 sequence reads: CASSESGYNEQFF. CDR3 DNA sequence: TGTGCCAGCAGTGAGTCGGGGTACAATGAGCAGTTCTTC.

This clonotype was counted ten times or more. A junction boundary mismatches the germline segment, possibly from a read error. V usage is TRBV5-1 and J usage is TRBJ2-4; D is perhaps TRBD1 (6 bases). This CDR3 has 13 amino acids. Germline V gives CDR1 SGHRS, CDR2 YFSETQ. The CDR3 nucleotides are TGTGCCAGCAGCTTGGGCAGGGGTAACATTCAGTACTTC. Translating it yields CASSLGRGNIQYF.

The genes are TRBV3-1 and TRBJ2-2, with D possibly being TRBD1 (6 bases). CDR1 and CDR2 (germline): LGHDT, YNNKEL (reference sequence). The CDR3 is 14 residues long. Trimming shortened V by 2 bases and J by 4 bases, and 8 bases separated the two germline ends. The CDR3 spells CASSQKTGTGELFF. CDR3 coding DNA: TGTGCCAGCAGCCAAAAGACAGGCACCGGGGAGCTGTTTTTT. Filled out from reference TRBV3-1 and TRBJ2-2, the complete variable domain reads DTAVSQTPKYLVTQMGNDKSIKCEQNLGHDTMYWYKQDSKKFLKIMFSYNNKELIINETVPNRFSPKSPDKAHLNLHINSLELGDSAVYFCASSQKTGTGELFFGEGSRLTVL.

This clonotype was observed a few times. This chain uses TRBV6-5 with TRBJ2-1, with a possible D match to TRBD1 (5 bases). The CDR3 has 16 residues. Deletions cut 5 bases from V and 7 bases from J, with 21 bases between. CDR1 is MNHEY and CDR2 is SVGAGI in the germline V gene. As DNA, the CDR3 is TGTGCCAGCAGTGAGACCAGGGTCAACGGACGTAATGAGCAGTTCTTC. It encodes CASSETRVNGRNEQFF.

J is TRBJ2-1 and V is TRBV7-2, with TRBD1 as a possible D gene (6 bases). The last part of the DNA fits TRBJ2-7 better; the J call may be wrong. CDR3 length equals 15 residues. Germline-derived CDR1 and CDR2 are SGHTA and FQGNSA. The CDR3 region is CASSLVQGSYNEQYF. For the CDR3, the DNA is TGTGCCAGCAGCTTAGTACAGGGTTCCTACAATGAGCAGTACTTC.

This clonotype turned up a few times. This sequence joins TRBV12-3 or TRBV12-4 and TRBJ1-2, with unresolved D. This CDR3 is built from 13 residues. The ends were cut back, 6 bases at V and 6 bases at J, with 14 bases in the middle. CDR3 protein: CASSSRAANGYTF. CDR3 nucleotides: TGTGCCAGCAGCTCGAGGGCGGCGAATGGCTACACCTTC.

This clonotype was seen a few times. As DNA, the CDR3 is TGCGCCAGCAGCGGATGGGACAGGGAGAGAAAACTGTTTTTT. This sequence encodes CASSGWDRERKLFF. V usage is TRBV4-1 and J usage is TRBJ1-4; TRBD1 matches 9 bases. CDR3 size: 14 residues. With 5 bases clipped from V and 10 bases from J, the junction kept 8 bases outside the gene matches. Germline V gene lookup returns CDR1 MGHRA and CDR2 YSYEKL.

The CDR3: CSAANSNQPQHF. For the CDR3, the DNA is TGCAGTGCTGCAAATAGCAATCAGCCCCAGCATTTT. The gene calls are TRBV20-1 and TRBJ1-5, with D hard to call. The ends were cut back, 5 bases at V and 0 bases at J, with 5 bases in the middle. The CDR3 is made up of 12 amino acids. The germline CDR1 and CDR2 sequences are DFQATT and SNEGSKA (reference sequence).

V is TRBV7-9 and J is TRBJ1-2; D is ambiguous. The CDR3 loop spans 16 amino acids. Germline V gives CDR1 SEHNR, CDR2 FQNEAQ (reference sequence). V was pared by 4 bases and J by 5 bases, with 20 bases between. CDR3 residues: CASSSPAGRSRYGYTF. The CDR3 coding sequence is TGTGCCAGCAGCTCCCCCGCGGGAAGATCCCGGTATGGCTACACCTTC.

The chain has TRBV4-2 and TRBJ2-1; TRBD1 might be the D (5 bases). The germline V gene encodes CDR1 LGHNA and CDR2 YNFKEQ. Trimming cost V 3 bases and J 4 bases, with 16 bases left between them. There are 16 residues in the CDR3. This chain's CDR3 is CASSQGWGTEYNEQFF. The DNA of the CDR3 is TGTGCCAGCAGCCAGGGGTGGGGCACAGAGTACAATGAGCAGTTCTTC.

The rearrangement joins TRBV5-1 to TRBJ1-2; no firm D call. The CDR3 length is 15 residues. Trimming shortened V by 0 bases and J by 6 bases, and 15 bases separated the two germline ends. Germline CDR1 reads SGHRS; CDR2 reads YFSETQ. The CDR3 region has the DNA TGCGCCAGCAGCTTGGTCCTCTCGGCCGGGCATGGCTACACCTTC. This translates into CASSLVLSAGHGYTF.

The CDR3 nucleotides are TGTGCCAGCGCGCCACTGGGGGAATCCTACAATGAGCAGTTCTTC. The encoded protein is CASAPLGESYNEQFF. V is TRBV6-4 and J is TRBJ2-1, with D tentatively TRBD1 or TRBD2 (5 bases each). This CDR3 region has 15 residues. Germline-derived CDR1 and CDR2 are MRHNA and SNTAGT. Trimming removed 8 bases at V and 1 base at J, with 15 bases between.

This clonotype was observed at least ten times. V usage is TRBV7-9 and J usage is TRBJ1-2; 8 bases are a match to TRBD1. The J segment lost 1 base and the V segment lost 6 bases, leaving 7 bases of the junction unmatched. The CDR3 consists of 15 residues. Germline CDR1 and CDR2: SEHNR and FQNEAQ (reference sequence). The CDR3 DNA reads as TGTGCCAGCAGTCCTCGGACAGGGAGTAACTATGGCTACACCTTC. It translates to CASSPRTGSNYGYTF.

Notes on this clonotype: The DNA is left out, because the CDR3 cannot be placed on it with certainty; the CDR3 is given as TCRdb lists it. The rearrangement uses TRBV7-3 and TRBJ2-1; no check of the table's D call, TRBD1, against the DNA was made. A total of 15 residues make up the CDR3, ends included. CDR1 is SGHTA, CDR2 FQGTGA, per germline. The CDR3: CASSFGPGGYNEQFF.

The CDR3 loop reads CASSAYSRGSNEQFF. The CDR3 nucleotides are TGTGCCAGCAGCGCCTATAGTAGGGGCTCCAATGAGCAGTTCTTC. The chain links TRBV14 to TRBJ2-1, with D possibly TRBD1 on 5 matching bases. The V gene's germline CDR1 is SGHDN and CDR2 FVKESK. The CDR3 has 15 amino acids. V lost 5 bases and J 6 bases, leaving 17 bases between the germline ends. The variable domain in full, completed from reference TRBV14 and TRBJ2-1, reads EAGVTQFPSHSVIEKGQTVTLRCDPISGHDNLYWYRRVMGKEIKFLLHFVKESKQDESGMPNNRFLAERTGGTYSTLKVQPAELEDSGVYFCASSAYSRGSNEQFFGPGTRLTVL.

This clonotype was seen more than once but under ten times. The junction differs from germline at one of its ends, possibly a read error. The V and J genes are TRBV20-1 and TRBJ2-1; 7 bases map to TRBD2. The CDR3 is 14 amino acids. Germline CDR1 reads DFQATT; CDR2 reads SNEGSKA (reference sequence). Here the CDR3 DNA reads TGCAATGCTAGCTGGGGGGGGACCTACAATGAGCAGTTCTTC. Its protein is CNASWGGTYNEQFF.

This clonotype appeared a few times. The chain is built from TRBV7-2 and TRBJ1-2, with D perhaps TRBD1 (6 bases). The germline CDR1 and CDR2 sequences are SGHTA and FQGNSA. The V end was cut by 6 bases, the J end by 5 bases, with 19 bases between. CDR3 size: 15 residues. The CDR3 DNA sequence: TGTGCCAGCAGGCGAGGGGGGACGGCCAATTATGGCTACACCTTC. Translation: CASRRGGTANYGYTF.

This sequence joins TRBV15 and TRBJ2-3; 11 nucleotides match TRBD2. J gave up 11 bases and V 3 bases, and 4 bases lay outside the gene matches. The CDR3 extends over 13 amino acids. CDR1 LNHNV and CDR2 YYDKDF come from the germline V gene (reference sequence). Here the CDR3 DNA reads TGTGCCACCAGCAGTAATGGACTAGCGGGGCAGTATTTT. Its protein is CATSSNGLAGQYF.

This clonotype was observed a single time. This chain links TRBV7-2 with TRBJ2-3; 8 bases are a match to TRBD2. The CDR3 length is 13 residues. The V gene's germline CDR1 is SGHTA and CDR2 FQGNSA. V was pared by 5 bases and J by 10 bases, with 8 bases of the junction left unmatched. The CDR3 nucleotides read TGTGCCAGCAGCCCTGCGGGGGGACGATCGCAGTATTTT. Its protein is CASSPAGGRSQYF.